This TCR beta chain came from a study of CD8+ T cells in alopecia areata. Investigators sorted PBMCs to obtain both CD4+ and CD8+ T cells. Sequencing templates came from extracted RNA that was reverse transcribed into cDNA. Profiled with immunoSEQ multiplex PCR; TCRdb holds only in-frame clones, not every one. The sample contains about 150,000 clones, about three fifths of which appear only once. Study observations and caveats: Sharing of TCRs across patients appeared less clear than in mice, possibly for HLA-related reasons.

Worth noting for this clone: No antigen is known for it.

CDR3 size: 12 residues. Trimming stripped 8 bases from V and 9 bases from J, with 17 bases between. Per germline, CDR1 MGHDK and CDR2 SYGVNS. This TCR came from a human donor in good health. The specimen was CD4+ T cells sorted from blood. J is TRBJ2-7 and V is TRBV25-1; D is perhaps TRBD2 (5 bases). CDR3 residues: CASSAGPSLQYF. The DNA for the CDR3 is TGTGCCAGCTCGGCAGGACCTAGCTTGCAGTACTTC.